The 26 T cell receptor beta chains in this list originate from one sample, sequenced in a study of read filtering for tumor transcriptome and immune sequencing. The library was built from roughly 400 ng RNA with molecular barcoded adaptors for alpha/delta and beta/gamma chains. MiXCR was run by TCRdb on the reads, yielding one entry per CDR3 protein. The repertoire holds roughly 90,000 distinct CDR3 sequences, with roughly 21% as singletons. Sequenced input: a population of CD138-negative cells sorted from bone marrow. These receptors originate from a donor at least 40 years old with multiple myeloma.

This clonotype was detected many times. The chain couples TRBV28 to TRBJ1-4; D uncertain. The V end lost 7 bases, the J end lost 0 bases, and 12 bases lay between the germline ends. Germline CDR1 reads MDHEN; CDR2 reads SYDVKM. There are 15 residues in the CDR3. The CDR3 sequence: CASNRLGSTNEKLFF. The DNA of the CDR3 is TGTGCCAGCAATCGACTTGGCTCAACTAATGAAAAACTGTTTTTT.

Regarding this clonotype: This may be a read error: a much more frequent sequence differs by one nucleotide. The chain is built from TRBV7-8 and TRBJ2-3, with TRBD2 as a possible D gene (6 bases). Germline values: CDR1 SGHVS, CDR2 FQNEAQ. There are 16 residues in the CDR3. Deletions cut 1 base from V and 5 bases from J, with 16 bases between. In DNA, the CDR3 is TGTGCCAGCAGCTTAGTTCAGCTAGCGATTGGAGATACGCAGTATTTT. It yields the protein CASSLVQLAIGDTQYF.

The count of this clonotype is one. CDR3 sequence reads: CASSQDRTGKGDTQYF. CDR3 DNA sequence: TGTGCCAGCAGCCAAGACAGGACAGGGAAGGGAGATACGCAGTATTTT. The chain is built from TRBV3-1 and TRBJ2-3; 8 bases match TRBD1. This CDR3 is 16 amino acids long. The V gene's germline CDR1 is LGHDT and CDR2 YNNKEL (reference sequence). V lost 0 bases, J lost 5 bases, and 7 bases stayed unmatched.

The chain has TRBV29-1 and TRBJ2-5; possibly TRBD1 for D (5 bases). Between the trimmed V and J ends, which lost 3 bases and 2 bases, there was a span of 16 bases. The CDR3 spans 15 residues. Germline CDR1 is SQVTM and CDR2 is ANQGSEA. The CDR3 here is CSVDYRKETQETQYF. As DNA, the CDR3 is TGCAGCGTTGACTACAGGAAAGAGACTCAAGAGACCCAGTACTTC.

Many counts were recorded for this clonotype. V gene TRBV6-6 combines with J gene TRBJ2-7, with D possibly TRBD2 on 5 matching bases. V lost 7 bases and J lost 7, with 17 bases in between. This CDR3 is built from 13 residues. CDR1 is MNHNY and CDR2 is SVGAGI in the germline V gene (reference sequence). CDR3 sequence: CASTAGGGGEQYF. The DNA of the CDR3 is TGTGCCAGCACCGCCGGAGGCGGCGGGGAGCAGTACTTC.

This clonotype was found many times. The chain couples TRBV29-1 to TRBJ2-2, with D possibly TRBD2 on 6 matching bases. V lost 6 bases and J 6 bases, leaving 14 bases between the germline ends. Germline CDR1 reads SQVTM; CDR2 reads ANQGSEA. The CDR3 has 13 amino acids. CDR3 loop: CSVLTRRAGELFF. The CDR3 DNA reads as TGCAGCGTCCTGACTAGACGGGCCGGGGAGCTGTTTTTT.

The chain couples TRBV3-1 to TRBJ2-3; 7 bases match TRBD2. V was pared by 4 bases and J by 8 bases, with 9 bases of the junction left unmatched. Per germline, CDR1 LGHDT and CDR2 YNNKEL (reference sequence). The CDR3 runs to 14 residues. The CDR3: CASSRGLDPGTQYF. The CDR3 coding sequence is TGTGCCAGCAGCCGCGGACTAGATCCCGGTACGCAGTATTTT.

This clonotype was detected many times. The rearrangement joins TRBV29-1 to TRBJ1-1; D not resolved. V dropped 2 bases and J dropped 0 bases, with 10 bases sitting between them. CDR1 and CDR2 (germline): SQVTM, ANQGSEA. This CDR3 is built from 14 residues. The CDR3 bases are TGCAGCGTTGAACGCGGACGGGTGAACACTGAAGCTTTCTTT. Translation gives CSVERGRVNTEAFF.

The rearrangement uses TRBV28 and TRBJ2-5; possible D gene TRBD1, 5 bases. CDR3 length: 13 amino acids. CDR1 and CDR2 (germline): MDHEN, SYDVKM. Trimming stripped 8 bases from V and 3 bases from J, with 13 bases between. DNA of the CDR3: TGTGCCAGCCGTAAGACAGTTGAAGAGACCCAGTACTTC. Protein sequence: CASRKTVEETQYF.

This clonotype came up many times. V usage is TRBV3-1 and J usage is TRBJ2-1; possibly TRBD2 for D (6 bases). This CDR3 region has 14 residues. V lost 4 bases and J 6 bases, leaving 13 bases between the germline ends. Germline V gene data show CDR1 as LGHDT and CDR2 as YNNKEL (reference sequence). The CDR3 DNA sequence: TGTGCCAGCAGCCTCAGGACTATCCTCAATGAGCAGTTCTTC. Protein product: CASSLRTILNEQFF.

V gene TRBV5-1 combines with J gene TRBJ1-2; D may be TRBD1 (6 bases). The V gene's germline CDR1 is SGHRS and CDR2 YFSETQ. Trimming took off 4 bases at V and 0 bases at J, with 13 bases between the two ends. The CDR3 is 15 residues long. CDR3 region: CASSLNRVANYGYTF. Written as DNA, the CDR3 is TGCGCCAGCAGCCTTAACAGGGTAGCTAACTATGGCTACACCTTC.

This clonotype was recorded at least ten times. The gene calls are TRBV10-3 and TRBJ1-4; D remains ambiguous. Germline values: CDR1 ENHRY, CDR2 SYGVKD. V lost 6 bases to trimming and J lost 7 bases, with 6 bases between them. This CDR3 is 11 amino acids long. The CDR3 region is CAIRAGEKLFF. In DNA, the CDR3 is TGTGCCATCAGAGCGGGTGAAAAACTGTTTTTT.

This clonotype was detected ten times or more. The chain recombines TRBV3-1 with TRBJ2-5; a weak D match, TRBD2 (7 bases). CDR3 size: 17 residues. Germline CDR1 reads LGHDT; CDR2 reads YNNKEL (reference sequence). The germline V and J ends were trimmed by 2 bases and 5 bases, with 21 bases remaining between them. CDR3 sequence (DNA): TGTGCCAGCAGCCAACGGCGGCGGGGGCCCTCCGCGGAGACCCAGTACTTC. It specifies CASSQRRRGPSAETQYF.

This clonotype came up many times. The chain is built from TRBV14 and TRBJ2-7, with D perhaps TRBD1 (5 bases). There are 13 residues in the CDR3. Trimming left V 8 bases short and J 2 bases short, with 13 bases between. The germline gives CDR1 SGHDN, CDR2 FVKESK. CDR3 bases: TGTGCCAGCTCCGTAGGGGCGACCTACGAGCAGTACTTC. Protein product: CASSVGATYEQYF.

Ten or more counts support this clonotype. The CDR3 loop reads CASRRTANYQETQYF. CDR3 in DNA: TGTGCCAGTCGGAGGACAGCGAATTACCAAGAGACCCAGTACTTC. This chain joins TRBV28 and TRBJ2-5; the D gene is possibly TRBD1 (6 bases). The germline V gene has CDR1 MDHEN and CDR2 SYDVKM. Trimming shortened V by 9 bases and J by 0 bases, and 17 bases separated the two germline ends. This CDR3 spans 15 amino acids.

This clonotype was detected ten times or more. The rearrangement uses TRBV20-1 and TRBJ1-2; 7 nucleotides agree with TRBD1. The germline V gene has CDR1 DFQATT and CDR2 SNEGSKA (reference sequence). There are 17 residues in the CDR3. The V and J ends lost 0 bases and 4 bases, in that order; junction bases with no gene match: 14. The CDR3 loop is CSARDRGQILNSYGYTF. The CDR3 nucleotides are TGCAGTGCTAGAGATAGGGGACAGATTCTCAATTCCTATGGCTACACCTTC.

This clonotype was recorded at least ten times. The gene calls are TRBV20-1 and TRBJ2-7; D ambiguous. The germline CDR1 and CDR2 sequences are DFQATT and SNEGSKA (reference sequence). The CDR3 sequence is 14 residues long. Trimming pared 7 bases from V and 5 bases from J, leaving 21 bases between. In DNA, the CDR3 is TGCAGTGTTGAAGTCGGCACAGCTCGGCACGAGCAGTACTTC. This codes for CSVEVGTARHEQYF.

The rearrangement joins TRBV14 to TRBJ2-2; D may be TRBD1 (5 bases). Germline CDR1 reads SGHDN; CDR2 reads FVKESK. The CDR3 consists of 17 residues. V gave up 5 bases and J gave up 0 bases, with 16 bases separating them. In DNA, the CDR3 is TGTGCCAGCAGCAATAGACCAGGGAAACCGAACACCGGGGAGCTGTTTTTT. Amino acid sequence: CASSNRPGKPNTGELFF.

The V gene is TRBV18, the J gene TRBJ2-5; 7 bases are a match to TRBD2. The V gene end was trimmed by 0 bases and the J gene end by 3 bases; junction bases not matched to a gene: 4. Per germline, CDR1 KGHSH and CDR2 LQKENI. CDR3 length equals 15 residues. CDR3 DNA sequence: TGTGCCAGCTCACCACCTCAGCGGGGAAAAGAGACCCAGTACTTC. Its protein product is CASSPPQRGKETQYF.

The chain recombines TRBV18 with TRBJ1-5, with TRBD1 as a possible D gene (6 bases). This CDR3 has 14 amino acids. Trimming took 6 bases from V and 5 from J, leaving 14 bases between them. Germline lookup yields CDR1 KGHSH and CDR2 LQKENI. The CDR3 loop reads CASSRTEGHQPQHF. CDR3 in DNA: TGTGCCAGCTCGAGGACAGAAGGCCATCAGCCCCAGCATTTT.

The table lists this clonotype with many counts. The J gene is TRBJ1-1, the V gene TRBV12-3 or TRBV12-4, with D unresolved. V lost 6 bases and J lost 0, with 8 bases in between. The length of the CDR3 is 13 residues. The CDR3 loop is CASRRTLNTEAFF. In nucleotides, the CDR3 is TGTGCCAGCAGGAGGACGTTGAACACTGAAGCTTTCTTT.

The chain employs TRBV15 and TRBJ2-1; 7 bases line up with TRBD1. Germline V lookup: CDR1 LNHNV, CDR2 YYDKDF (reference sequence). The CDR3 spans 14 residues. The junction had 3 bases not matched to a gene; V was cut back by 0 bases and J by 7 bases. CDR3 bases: TGTGCCACCAGCAGAGACGCACAGGGGAATGAGCAGTTCTTC. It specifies CATSRDAQGNEQFF.

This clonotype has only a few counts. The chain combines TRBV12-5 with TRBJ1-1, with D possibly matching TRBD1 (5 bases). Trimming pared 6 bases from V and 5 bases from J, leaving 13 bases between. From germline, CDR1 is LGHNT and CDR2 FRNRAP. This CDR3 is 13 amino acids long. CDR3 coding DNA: TGTGCTAGTGGACCCGGAAGGGGTACTGAAGCTTTCTTT. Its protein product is CASGPGRGTEAFF.

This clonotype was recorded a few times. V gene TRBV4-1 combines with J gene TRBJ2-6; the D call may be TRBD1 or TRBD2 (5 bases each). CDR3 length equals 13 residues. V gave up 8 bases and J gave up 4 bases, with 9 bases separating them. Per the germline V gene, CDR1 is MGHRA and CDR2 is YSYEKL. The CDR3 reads CASRDPGANVLTF. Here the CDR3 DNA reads TGCGCCAGCCGGGACCCCGGGGCCAACGTCCTGACTTTC.

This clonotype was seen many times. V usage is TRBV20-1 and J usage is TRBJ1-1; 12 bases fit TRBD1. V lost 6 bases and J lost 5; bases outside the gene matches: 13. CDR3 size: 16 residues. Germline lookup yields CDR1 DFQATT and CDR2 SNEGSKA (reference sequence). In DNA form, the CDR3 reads TGCAGTGCGAGAATTCCGGGACAGGGGGCGGGGACTGAAGCTTTCTTT. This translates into CSARIPGQGAGTEAFF.

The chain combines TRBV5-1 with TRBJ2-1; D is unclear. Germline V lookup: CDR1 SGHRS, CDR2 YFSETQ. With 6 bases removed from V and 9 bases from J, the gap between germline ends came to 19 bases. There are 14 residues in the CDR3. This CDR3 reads CASNHAASVSEQFF. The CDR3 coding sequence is TGCGCCAGCAACCATGCGGCGAGCGTCAGTGAGCAGTTCTTC.